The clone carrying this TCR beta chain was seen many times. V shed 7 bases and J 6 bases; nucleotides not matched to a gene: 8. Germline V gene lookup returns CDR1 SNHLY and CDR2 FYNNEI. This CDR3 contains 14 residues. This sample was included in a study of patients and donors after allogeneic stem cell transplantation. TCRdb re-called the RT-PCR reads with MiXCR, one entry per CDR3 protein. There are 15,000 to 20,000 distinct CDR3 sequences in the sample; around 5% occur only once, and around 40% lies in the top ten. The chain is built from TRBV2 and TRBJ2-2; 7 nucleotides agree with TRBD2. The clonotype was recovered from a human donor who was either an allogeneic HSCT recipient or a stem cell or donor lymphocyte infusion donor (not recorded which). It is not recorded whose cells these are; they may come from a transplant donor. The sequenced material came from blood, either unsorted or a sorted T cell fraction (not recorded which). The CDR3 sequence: CASTTVGGAGELFF. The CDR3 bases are TGTGCCAGCACCACGGTGGGGGGGGCCGGGGAGCTGTTTTTT.